These T cell receptor beta chains were read from a single sample in a study of shared clonotypes between healthy human individuals. The method was immunoSEQ multiplex PCR; TCRdb's version includes in-frame clones alone and lacks a portion of them. This table has about 1.5 million clones, roughly 96% appearing once. Sequencing was carried out using naive CD4+ T cells sorted from blood. These receptors were taken from a man in his thirties or forties in good health. The CDR3 runs from the conserved cysteine through the conserved F or W. A D gene is named only where the DNA matches it firmly. Clone size is stated in some rows and not others, as once, few, many or a class when expanded.

V gene	clone size	J gene	D gene	CDR3 DNA	CDR3 protein
TRBV9	-	TRBJ2-1	-	TGTGCCAGCAGCGTAGGTCGGGAGTATAGGTACAATGAGCAGTTCTTC	CASSVGREYRYNEQFF
TRBV27	-	TRBJ2-7	-	TGTGCCAGCAGTTCTGGGGGCTATGAGTACTTC	CASSSGGYEYF
TRBV7-8	-	TRBJ1-2	-	TGTGCCAGCAGCTTAACGGGGGCTCCTGGAGGCTACACCTTC	CASSLTGAPGGYTF
TRBV2	-	TRBJ2-7	-	TGTGCCAGCTCAAGAGCCCGGGGAAGGTTGGAGCAGTACTTC	CASSRARGRLEQYF
TRBV5-1	-	TRBJ2-7	TRBD2	TGCGCCAGCAGCTTGGCGGGATTACTAGCGGGCAACTCCTACGAGCAGTACTTC	CASSLAGLLAGNSYEQYF
TRBV9	-	TRBJ2-3	TRBD2	TGTGCCAGCAGCGTAGAGGGTAGCGGGGTAACCACAGATACGCAGTATTTT	CASSVEGSGVTTDTQYF
TRBV5-6	once	TRBJ1-2	TRBD1	TGTGCCAGCAGCTTGCGGGGGACAGGTGTCTATGGCTACACCTTC	CASSLRGTGVYGYTF
TRBV11-3	-	TRBJ2-2	TRBD2	TGTGCCAGCAGCTTTAGCGGGAGGACCGGGGAGCTGTTTTTT	CASSFSGRTGELFF
TRBV6-1	-	TRBJ1-4	TRBD1	TGTGCCAGCAGTACTTATGGACAGGGCTTTGAAAAACTGTTTTTT	CASSTYGQGFEKLFF
TRBV6-5	-	TRBJ1-3	TRBD1	TGTGCCAGCAGTATCGACAGGGAGGGAAACACCATATATTTT	CASSIDREGNTIYF
TRBV7-3	-	TRBJ2-1	TRBD1	TGTGCCAGCAGCCTCCCTCGCGGACAGGGGGCTAATGAGCAGTTCTTC	CASSLPRGQGANEQFF
TRBV5-4	once	TRBJ2-2	TRBD2	TGTGCCAGCAGCCCGGAGGGCGGGAGGGTAGGGACCGGGGAGCTGTTTTTT	CASSPEGGRVGTGELFF
TRBV28	-	TRBJ2-7	-	TGTGCCAGCAGTTTATGGGGAGGTCTCTACGAGCAGTACTTC	CASSLWGGLYEQYF
TRBV9	-	TRBJ1-1	-	TGTGCCAGCAGCGTAGTGGGGTCGCCTGAGGCTTTCTTT	CASSVVGSPEAFF
TRBV10-3	-	TRBJ1-1	-	TGTGCCATCAGTGCGGCTGGATATGAAGCTTTCTTT	CAISAAGYEAFF
TRBV7-8	-	TRBJ2-1	-	TGTGCCAGCAGCTTAGTCGACCCCTACAATGAGCAGTTCTTC	CASSLVDPYNEQFF
TRBV5-5	-	TRBJ1-3	TRBD1	TGTGCCAGCAGCTCCCTTATTGGACAGGGGATTAGAGCATATTTT	CASSSLIGQGIRAYF
TRBV7-6	once	TRBJ1-4	-	TGTGCCAGCAGCTTAGTTGGGTGGGAAAAACTGTTTTTT	CASSLVGWEKLFF
TRBV9	-	TRBJ2-2	-	TGTGCCAGCAGCGTAATGGGTATGAACACCGGGGAGCTGTTTTTT	CASSVMGMNTGELFF
TRBV11-2	-	TRBJ2-3	TRBD2	TGTGCCAGCAGCTCGACTAGCGGACCCACAGATACGCAGTATTTT	CASSSTSGPTDTQYF
TRBV12-5	-	TRBJ2-7	-	TGTGCTAGTGGTTTGGTAACAGGGACATCCTTCTACGAGCAGTACTTC	CASGLVTGTSFYEQYF
TRBV25-1	-	TRBJ1-1	-	TGTGCCAGCAGTGTTACAGAGGACACTGAAGCTTTCTTT	CASSVTEDTEAFF
TRBV21-1	-	TRBJ2-5	-	TGTGCCAGCACCCTACCACAGGCGGATTACCAAGAGACCCAGTACTTC	CASTLPQADYQETQYF
TRBV6-5	-	TRBJ2-3	TRBD2	TGTGCCAGCAGAACGACTAGCGGGAGAGTAGATACGCAGTATTTT	CASRTTSGRVDTQYF
TRBV28	once	TRBJ1-1	-	TGTGCCAGTGACAGGACCTGGGACACTGAAGCTTTCTTT	CASDRTWDTEAFF
TRBV4-3	-	TRBJ2-7	TRBD1	TGCGCCAGCAGCCAAGTGCTCGGGACAGGAGCATACGAGCAGTACTTC	CASSQVLGTGAYEQYF
TRBV10-1	-	TRBJ1-2	-	TGCGCCAGCAGTGGTGCGGGAACTTATGGCTACACCTTC	CASSGAGTYGYTF
TRBV10-3	-	TRBJ2-3	-	TGTGCCATCAGTGAGCCGGAACGGCTAAATACGCAGTATTTT	CAISEPERLNTQYF
TRBV5-5	-	TRBJ1-4	-	TGTGCCAGCAGCTTGGGAACAGGCAAAGAAAAACTGTTTTTT	CASSLGTGKEKLFF
TRBV9	-	TRBJ1-5	TRBD1	TGTGCCAGCAGCCTCAAGGTTGGGGACAGGGTGGTAAGTAGGAATCAGCCCCAGCATTTT	CASSLKVGDRVVSRNQPQHF
TRBV5-1	-	TRBJ1-3	-	TGCGCCAGCAGCCGGACCACGTCTATCGGGAACACCATATATTTT	CASSRTTSIGNTIYF
TRBV4-3	-	TRBJ2-2	-	TGCGCCAGCAGCCAAGTTCATAACACCGGGGAGCTGTTTTTT	CASSQVHNTGELFF
TRBV7-8	-	TRBJ2-7	TRBD2	TGTGCCAGCAGCCCGGAGACTAGCGGGAGAGGTGAGCAGTACTTC	CASSPETSGRGEQYF
TRBV30	-	TRBJ2-7	TRBD2	TGTGCCTGGAGACTAGCGGGAGCCTACGAGCAGTACTTC	CAWRLAGAYEQYF
TRBV4-3	-	TRBJ2-1	TRBD2	TGCGCCAGCAGCCCAACGACTAGCGGGAGGGCCCTTGAGCAGTTCTTC	CASSPTTSGRALEQFF
TRBV14	-	TRBJ2-2	TRBD2	TGTGCCAGCAGCCAAGATTTAGCGGGAGGGGAGCTGTTTTTT	CASSQDLAGGELFF
TRBV2	-	TRBJ2-1	TRBD1	TGTGCCAGCAGTTTGGACAGGAGTGTCACTGAGCAGTTCTTC	CASSLDRSVTEQFF
TRBV10-3	-	TRBJ2-1	-	TGTGCCATCAGTGAGGCTGGAGGCAACTACAATGAGCAGTTCTTC	CAISEAGGNYNEQFF
TRBV5-1	-	TRBJ1-2	-	TGCGCCAGCAGCTCGGACAGCGTCAAGGGTGGCTACACCTTC	CASSSDSVKGGYTF
TRBV9	-	TRBJ2-2	-	TGTGCCAGCAGCGTAGCTACTCAGGGGTCCGGGGAGCTGTTTTTT	CASSVATQGSGELFF
TRBV11-2	-	TRBJ2-1	-	TGTGCCAGCAGCTTAGGGATCCCCAATGAGCAGTTCTTC	CASSLGIPNEQFF
TRBV27	once	TRBJ2-1	-	TGTGCCAGCAGTTTAGGGGGTCATGAGCAGTTCTTC	CASSLGGHEQFF